Following are 22 T cell receptor beta chains from one sample sequenced in a study of T-cell memory formation after mild COVID-19. Each CDR3 protein is one row after TCRdb ran MiXCR on the 5' RACE reads. The table shows 450,000 or so distinct CDR3 sequences, with nearly 25% occurring only once. Material for sequencing was PBMCs or a T cell subset sorted from them (not recorded which). These receptors were obtained from an adult woman who had mild COVID-19 (a few samples of this study predate the infection). Cell type and time point are not known.

V is TRBV6-1 and J is TRBJ1-1, with D maybe TRBD1 (6 bases). V lost 8 bases, J lost 1 base, and 17 bases lay in between. There are 15 residues in the CDR3. The germline gives CDR1 MNHNS, CDR2 SASEGT. The CDR3: CASEEGLGGNTEAFF. CDR3 DNA sequence: TGTGCCAGCGAGGAGGGCCTAGGGGGGAACACTGAAGCTTTCTTT.

This clonotype came up a few times. The chain recombines TRBV12-3 or TRBV12-4 with TRBJ1-6; the D is unclear. Trimming took off 6 bases at V and 7 bases at J, with 10 bases between the two ends. This CDR3 comprises 13 residues. The CDR3 coding sequence is TGTGCCAGCAGAATCCAGTCCAATTCACCCCTCCACTTT. The encoded protein is CASRIQSNSPLHF.

This clonotype was counted ten times or more. The genes are TRBV12-3 or TRBV12-4 and TRBJ2-2; 8 bases fit TRBD2. This CDR3 is 14 amino acids long. J gave up 6 bases and V 5 bases, and 5 bases lay outside the gene matches. The CDR3 DNA is TGTGCCAGCAGTACCCGTAGCGGGGCCGGGGAGCTGTTTTTT. It encodes CASSTRSGAGELFF.

This chain links TRBV6-1 with TRBJ1-1; D not resolved. Germline V gene sequence: CDR1 MNHNS, CDR2 SASEGT. This CDR3 region has 13 residues. The germline V and J ends were trimmed by 1 base and 4 bases, with 7 bases remaining between them. The CDR3, as DNA: TGTGCCAGCAGTGAAGTGTGGGGCACTGAAGCTTTCTTT. This translates into CASSEVWGTEAFF.

This clonotype was seen a handful of times. This chain connects TRBV5-1 to TRBJ2-1, with 7 positions matching TRBD1. The ends lost 4 bases at V and 12 bases at J; junction bases unmatched: 19. This CDR3 comprises 16 residues. CDR1 and CDR2 from the germline V gene are SGHRS and YFSETQ. For the CDR3, the DNA is TGCGCCAGCAGCCCCCTTTCGGACAGGCCCGACCGGGGGCAGTTCTTC. It translates to CASSPLSDRPDRGQFF. The full variable domain, with the rest looked up from reference TRBV5-1 and TRBJ2-1, is KAGVTQTPRYLIKTRGQQVTLSCSPISGHRSVSWYQQTPGQGLQFLFEYFSETQRNKGNFPGRFSGRQFSNSRSEMNVSTLELGDSALYLCASSPLSDRPDRGQFFGPGTRLTVL.

The CDR3 bases are TGTGCCAGCAGTTTCGGACAGACCGTGGGGCCCCAGCATTTT. It is translated as CASSFGQTVGPQHF. The chain employs TRBV27 and TRBJ1-5, with D perhaps TRBD1 (6 bases). Germline-derived CDR1 and CDR2 are MNHEY and SMNVEV (reference sequence). Trimming stripped 3 bases from V and 9 bases from J, with 15 bases between. This CDR3 contains 14 residues.

The V gene is TRBV5-8, the J gene TRBJ2-3; D call uncertain. Trimming shortened V by 4 bases and J by 1 base, and 16 bases separated the two germline ends. CDR3 length: 16 residues. The germline V gene encodes CDR1 SGHTS and CDR2 YDEGEE. For the CDR3, the DNA is TGTGCCAGCAGCCCACCGTTGGGGATCGGCACAGATACGCAGTATTTT. This encodes CASSPPLGIGTDTQYF.

The chain has TRBV15 and TRBJ2-6, with 7 bases fitting TRBD1. Looked up from germline, CDR1 is LNHNV and CDR2 is YYDKDF (reference sequence). The CDR3 contains 15 residues. V gave up 4 bases and J gave up 2 bases; unmatched junction bases: 2. CDR3 nucleotide sequence: TGTGCCACCAGCAAGGGGGCGCCTGGGGCCAACGTCCTGACTTTC. It yields the protein CATSKGAPGANVLTF.

This clonotype has only a few counts. The V and J genes are TRBV5-1 and TRBJ2-7; the D gene is possibly TRBD2 (6 bases). This CDR3 contains 14 residues. Trimming cost V 4 bases and J 1 base, with 12 bases left between them. The germline V gene has CDR1 SGHRS and CDR2 YFSETQ. CDR3 coding DNA: TGCGCCAGCAGCCTAAGACGGGGGTCCTACGAGCAGTACTTC. Protein: CASSLRRGSYEQYF. Variable domain in full (rest from reference TRBV5-1 and TRBJ2-7): KAGVTQTPRYLIKTRGQQVTLSCSPISGHRSVSWYQQTPGQGLQFLFEYFSETQRNKGNFPGRFSGRQFSNSRSEMNVSTLELGDSALYLCASSLRRGSYEQYFGPGTRLTVT.

This clonotype was counted many times. The chain carries TRBV7-2 and TRBJ1-2, with unresolved D. Trimming cost V 1 base and J 4 bases, with 10 bases left between them. The CDR3 has 14 residues. CDR1 SGHTA and CDR2 FQGNSA come from the germline V gene. This CDR3 is CASSLGLQAYGYTF. The CDR3 coding sequence is TGTGCCAGCAGCTTAGGTCTGCAGGCCTATGGCTACACCTTC. Full variable domain (rest looked up from reference TRBV7-2 and TRBJ1-2): GAGVSQSPSNKVTEKGKDVELRCDPISGHTALYWYRQSLGQGLEFLIYFQGNSAPDKSGLPSDRFSAERTGGSVSTLTIQRTQQEDSAVYLCASSLGLQAYGYTFGSGTRLTVV.

Here the CDR3 reads CATGPNLNTEAFF. The CDR3 region has the DNA TGTGCCACCGGCCCAAACCTGAACACTGAAGCTTTCTTT. The rearrangement uses TRBV7-6 and TRBJ1-1; D uncertain. This CDR3 region has 13 residues. Per germline, CDR1 SGHVS and CDR2 FNYEAQ. V gave up 10 bases and J gave up 0 bases, with 12 bases separating them.

This clonotype has only one observation. The chain combines TRBV30 with TRBJ1-5, with TRBD1 matching over 7 bases. V lost 0 bases to trimming and J lost 4 bases; unmatched junction nucleotides: 6. The CDR3 loop spans 15 amino acids. Germline V lookup: CDR1 GTSNPN, CDR2 SVGIG (reference sequence). In DNA form, the CDR3 reads TGTGCCTGGAGTGTGGAGGGACAGCTGAATCAGCCCCAGCATTTT. This sequence encodes CAWSVEGQLNQPQHF.

This clonotype was recorded many times. The chain uses TRBV5-1 and TRBJ2-2, with D uncertain. Germline V gene sequence: CDR1 SGHRS, CDR2 YFSETQ. With 4 bases removed from V and 3 bases from J, the gap between germline ends came to 10 bases. The CDR3 contains 14 residues. This CDR3 is CASSPKGHTGELFF. For the CDR3, the DNA is TGCGCCAGCAGCCCCAAAGGGCACACCGGGGAGCTGTTTTTT.

The chain joins TRBV5-1 to TRBJ2-5; D is ambiguous. The CDR3 spans 13 residues. With 1 base removed from V and 5 bases from J, the gap between germline ends came to 9 bases. The V gene's germline CDR1 is SGHRS and CDR2 YFSETQ. The CDR3 DNA is TGCGCCAGCAGCTTGCCGGAAGGGGAGACCCAGTACTTC. This encodes CASSLPEGETQYF.

J is TRBJ2-5 and V is TRBV24-1; 8 bases are a match to TRBD2. In germline, CDR1 is KGHDR, CDR2 SFDVKD. V lost 3 bases and J lost 1; bases outside the gene matches: 9. The CDR3 length is 17 residues. CDR3 sequence (DNA): TGTGCCACCAGTGATCCCGAGCGACGGGAGGGCCAAGAGACCCAGTACTTC. It yields the protein CATSDPERREGQETQYF.

The chain employs TRBV6-2 or TRBV6-3 and TRBJ2-2; TRBD1 matches at 7 bases. This CDR3 comprises 15 residues. V trimming: 7 bases; J trimming: 3 bases; junction bases outside the gene matches: 8. The germline V gene has CDR1 MNHEY and CDR2 SVGEGT. The CDR3 loop reads CASKGAARYTGELFF. The CDR3 region has the DNA TGTGCCAGCAAGGGGGCTGCGAGATACACCGGGGAGCTGTTTTTT.

The CDR3 DNA sequence: TGTGCCAGCACCCAGGCTAGCGGGAGTTACGAGCAGTACTTC. Translated: CASTQASGSYEQYF. The rearrangement joins TRBV12-3 or TRBV12-4 to TRBJ2-7, with 10 positions matching TRBD2. CDR3 length: 14 amino acids. The ends lost 7 bases at V and 4 bases at J; junction bases unmatched: 7.

This clonotype was observed a handful of times. The CDR3, as DNA: TGTGCCACCAGCAACCTCCCGGGGACCTACGAGCAGTACTTC. Protein product: CATSNLPGTYEQYF. The chain recombines TRBV15 with TRBJ2-7, with D possibly being TRBD2 (5 bases). The CDR3 covers 14 residues. Germline values: CDR1 LNHNV, CDR2 YYDKDF (reference sequence). Trimming removed 4 bases at V and 2 bases at J, with 12 bases between.

The sample holds a few counts of this clonotype. V usage is TRBV19 and J usage is TRBJ1-1; 7 bases line up with TRBD1. In germline, CDR1 is LNHDA, CDR2 SQIVND (reference sequence). V trimming: 4 bases; J trimming: 3 bases; junction bases outside the gene matches: 8. This CDR3 has 15 amino acids. The CDR3 nucleotides are TGTGCCAGTAGTACGGACAGGAGGGGTCACACTGAAGCTTTCTTT. As protein: CASSTDRRGHTEAFF. The complete variable domain, with remaining parts taken from reference TRBV19 and TRBJ1-1, reads DGGITQSPKYLFRKEGQNVTLSCEQNLNHDAMYWYRQDPGQGLRLIYYSQIVNDFQKGDIAEGYSVSREKKESFPLTVTSAQKNPTAFYLCASSTDRRGHTEAFFGQGTRLTVV.

The rearrangement joins TRBV6-5 to TRBJ2-5; 7 bases line up with TRBD2. The CDR3 totals 15 residues. Germline loops: CDR1 MNHEY, CDR2 SVGAGI. With V trimmed by 6 bases and J by 3 bases, 10 bases remained unmatched. For the CDR3, the DNA is TGTGCCAGCAGAAGTCCTGGCGGGAGTGAAGAGACCCAGTACTTC. Translation gives CASRSPGGSEETQYF.

There are a few counts of this clonotype. The chain carries TRBV7-3 and TRBJ2-2; D is possibly TRBD2 (6 bases). With 5 bases removed from V and 5 bases from J, the gap between germline ends came to 15 bases. Germline V gene data show CDR1 as SGHTA and CDR2 as FQGTGA. The CDR3 covers 15 residues. The CDR3 loop is CASSGEGRRTGELFF. The DNA of the CDR3 is TGTGCCAGCAGCGGAGAAGGGAGGCGGACCGGGGAGCTGTTTTTT. Full variable domain (outside the CDR3, taken from reference TRBV7-3 and TRBJ2-2): GAGVSQTPSNKVTEKGKYVELRCDPISGHTALYWYRQSLGQGPEFLIYFQGTGAADDSGLPNDRFFAVRPEGSVSTLKIQRTERGDSAVYLCASSGEGRRTGELFFGEGSRLTVL.

The rearrangement links TRBV24-1 to TRBJ2-1; D not resolved. Looked up from germline, CDR1 is KGHDR and CDR2 is SFDVKD. The length of the CDR3 is 13 residues. V was clipped by 6 bases and J by 4 bases, with 9 bases between them. CDR3 residues: CATSLTNYNEQFF. The CDR3 coding sequence is TGTGCCACCAGTTTGACCAATTACAATGAGCAGTTCTTC.